The rows below give T cell receptor beta chains drawn from one sample of a study of neurological immune-mediated disorders. Using its own MiXCR run on the 5' RACE reads, TCRdb lists one record per CDR3 protein. The sample includes about 41,000 distinct CDR3 sequences, roughly an eighth of them seen just once. The specimen was PBMCs. These TCRs come from a female donor in good health. Both conserved end residues are part of each CDR3. D genes are given only for firm matches. Clone size is stated in some rows and not others, as once, few, many or a class when expanded.

many NA TRBJ1-1 TRBV27 TGTGCCAGCAGTTTTCGTAACCAGGGGTCTAGCCAATATGGAGCTTTCTTT CASSFRNQGSSQYGAFF
many NA TRBJ2-7 TRBV5-1 TGCGCCAGCAGCTTGGAACTGGACTACGAGCAGTACTTC CASSLELDYEQYF
many NA TRBJ1-6 TRBV6-2/TRBV6-3 TGTGCCAGCAGTTGGGATCAGGGGAGACAGAATTCACCCCTCCACTTT CASSWDQGRQNSPLHF
many TRBD1 TRBJ2-7 TRBV20-1 TGCAGTGCTAGAGTTGGCAGGGGGTTCTACGAGCAGTACTTC CSARVGRGFYEQYF
few NA TRBJ2-1 TRBV7-9 TGTGCCAGCAGCTTAGATCTACTATACTACAATGAGCAGTTCTTC CASSLDLLYYNEQFF
many TRBD1 TRBJ2-7 TRBV3-1 TGTGCCAGCAGAAAAGCCGGGACAGGGGGCGGCGAGCAGTACTTC CASRKAGTGGGEQYF
many NA TRBJ1-2 TRBV6-1 TGTGCCAGCAGTGAAGCCCTGTTAGGGGGGAGAAAATGGTATGGCTACACCTTC CASSEALLGGRKWYGYTF
many NA TRBJ1-5 TRBV18 TGTGCCAGCTCACCCGAGTTCTTAAGCAATCAGCCCCAGCATTTT CASSPEFLSNQPQHF
many NA TRBJ1-2 TRBV6-5 TGTGCCAGCAGTTCCAGCGGACCGCCGGGGGCATATGGCTACACCTTC CASSSSGPPGAYGYTF
many NA TRBJ1-1 TRBV9 TGTGCCAGCACACAGGGAGGGTTGAACACTGAAGCTTTCTTT CASTQGGLNTEAFF
many TRBD1 TRBJ1-1 TRBV12-3/TRBV12-4 TGTGCCAGCAGTTTTGGGACAGGGGTTGGCACTGAAGCTTTCTTT CASSFGTGVGTEAFF
many NA TRBJ1-4 TRBV20-1 TGCAGTGCCCCCGCCAGGGCCACTAATGAAAAACTGTTTTTT CSAPARATNEKLFF
NA NA TRBJ1-1 TRBV19 TGTGCCAGTAGTAACAGGGATAGGACTGAAGCTTTCTTT CASSNRDRTEAFF
many NA TRBJ1-4 TRBV20-1 TGCAGTGCTAGACAGGAAAAACTGTTTTTT CSARQEKLFF
NA NA TRBJ2-6 TRBV25-1 TGTGCCAGCAGTGAATATTATGGGGCCAACGTCCTGCCTTTC CASSEYYGANVLPF
many NA TRBJ1-1 TRBV20-1 TGCAGTGCGAAGAACACTGAAGCTTTCTTT CSAKNTEAFF
many NA TRBJ1-2 TRBV20-1 TGCAGTGCTGAATTACCGGGGGGAGAGGGCTACACCTTC CSAELPGGEGYTF
many TRBD1 TRBJ1-2 TRBV5-1 TGCGCCAGCAGCTATCGGACAGGGGGAACCAGAAATGGCTACACCTTC CASSYRTGGTRNGYTF
many NA TRBJ2-2 TRBV7-9 TGTGCCAGCAGCTTTGACCGCGGCAGGGCTTTCACCGGGGAGCTGTTTTTT CASSFDRGRAFTGELFF
many TRBD1 TRBJ1-1 TRBV12-3/TRBV12-4 TGTGCCAGCAGGGCAGGGGGACCAAACACTGAAGCTTTCTTT CASRAGGPNTEAFF
many NA TRBJ1-1 TRBV12-3/TRBV12-4 TGTGCCAGCAGTTTAATCACTGAAGCTTTCTTT CASSLITEAFF
many NA TRBJ2-1 TRBV12-5 TGTGCTAGTGGATCCACGGATAACAATGAGCAGTTCTTC CASGSTDNNEQFF
many NA TRBJ2-4 TRBV5-1 TGCGCCAGCAGATCCGCGGGGACTCCCACAGCCAAAAACATTCAGTACTTC CASRSAGTPTAKNIQYF
many NA TRBJ1-1 TRBV20-1 TGCAGTGCTAGAGTCGTGGGCGGACGGAACACTGAAGCTTTCTTT CSARVVGGRNTEAFF
NA NA TRBJ2-3 TRBV10-2 TGCGCCAGCAGTGGTCAAGGGGATACGCAGTATTTT CASSGQGDTQYF
many NA TRBJ2-2 TRBV5-5 TGTGCCAGCAGCTTGGGATTAGGACTCAACCGGAACACCGGGGAGCTGTTTTTT CASSLGLGLNRNTGELFF
many NA TRBJ2-7 TRBV7-9 TGTGCCAGCAGCCTAGGGGACCGGAGCGTCGACGAGCAGTACTTC CASSLGDRSVDEQYF
many TRBD2 TRBJ2-3 TRBV5-1 TGCGCCAGCAGCTTAGCGGGGGGTCGGACAGATACGCAGTATTTT CASSLAGGRTDTQYF
many NA TRBJ2-1 TRBV11-2 TGTGCCAGCAGCTTAGGGGGGGCCGCCTCCTACAATGAGCAGTTCTTC CASSLGGAASYNEQFF
many NA TRBJ1-2 TRBV5-1 TGCGCCAGCAGGATTCAGGGGCGAGATGGCTACACCTTC CASRIQGRDGYTF
many NA TRBJ1-2 TRBV7-9 TGTGCCAGCAACACGGGGGTGGGGAACTATGGCTACACCTTC CASNTGVGNYGYTF
many TRBD1 TRBJ1-1 TRBV5-1 TGCGCCAGCAGCTTGACAGGGGGATTGACTGAAGCTTTCTTT CASSLTGGLTEAFF
many TRBD2 TRBJ2-5 TRBV7-2 TGTGCCAGCAGCTTAGCCCTAGCGGGGGGGCAAGAGACCCAGTACTTC CASSLALAGGQETQYF
many NA TRBJ1-2 TRBV20-1 TGCAGTGCTAGAGATTCTTGGAACTATGGCTACACCTTC CSARDSWNYGYTF
many NA TRBJ1-2 TRBV5-1 TGCGCCAGCAGCACGGGACGGGAAGCTATAAACTATGGCTACACCTTC CASSTGREAINYGYTF
many TRBD2 TRBJ2-2 TRBV4-2 TGTGCCAGCAGCCAAGAAGGGCGGGAGGGCACCGGGGAGCTGTTTTTT CASSQEGREGTGELFF
NA NA TRBJ1-1 TRBV19 TGTGCCAGTAGTCCCCGGGGGGGGACAACTGAAGCTTTCTTT CASSPRGGTTEAFF
many NA TRBJ2-1 TRBV12-5 TGTGCTAGTGGTTTGGTATCTACAGGCTACAATGAGCAGTTCTTC CASGLVSTGYNEQFF
many NA TRBJ1-1 TRBV7-2 TGTGCCAGCAGCTTAAGGAGTGGCCTATACACTGAAGCTTTCTTT CASSLRSGLYTEAFF
many NA TRBJ1-6 TRBV6-5 TGTGCCAGCAGTTACGGGGGGAGCTCCTATAATTCACCCCTCCACTTT CASSYGGSSYNSPLHF